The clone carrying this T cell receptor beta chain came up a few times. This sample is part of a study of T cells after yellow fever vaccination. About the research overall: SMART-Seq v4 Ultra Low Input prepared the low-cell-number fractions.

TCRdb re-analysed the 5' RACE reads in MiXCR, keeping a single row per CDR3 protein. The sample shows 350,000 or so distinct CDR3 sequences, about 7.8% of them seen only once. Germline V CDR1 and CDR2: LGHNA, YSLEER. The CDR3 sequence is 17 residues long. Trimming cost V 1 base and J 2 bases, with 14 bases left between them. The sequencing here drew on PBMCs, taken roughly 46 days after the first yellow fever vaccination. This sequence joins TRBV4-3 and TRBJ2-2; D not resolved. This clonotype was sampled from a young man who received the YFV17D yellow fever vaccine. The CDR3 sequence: CASSQGVMRSNTGELFF. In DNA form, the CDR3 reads TGCGCCAGCAGCCAAGGCGTGATGCGCTCAAACACCGGGGAGCTGTTTTTT.